This TCR beta chain emerged from a study of B cell selection in AIRE deficiency. Sorted regulatory T cells were CD4-positive, CD25-high and CD127-low or negative. Generated by immunoSEQ multiplex PCR, the TCRdb table keeps only in-frame clones and is missing some. The table has tens of thousands of clones, approximately 94% seen once. Trimming pared 2 bases from V and 4 bases from J, leaving 14 bases between. The CDR3 consists of 15 residues. CDR1 is SGHRS and CDR2 is YFSETQ in the germline V gene. This chain connects TRBV5-1 to TRBJ2-3; the D gene is possibly TRBD2 (6 bases). The clonotype comes from a human donor with AIRE deficiency. The sample was Tregs sorted from PBMCs. Written as DNA, the CDR3 is TGCGCCAGCAGCTTTAGACTAGGACCGCCAGATACGCAGTATTTT. This sequence encodes CASSFRLGPPDTQYF. Full variable domain (outside the CDR3, taken from reference TRBV5-1 and TRBJ2-3): KAGVTQTPRYLIKTRGQQVTLSCSPISGHRSVSWYQQTPGQGLQFLFEYFSETQRNKGNFPGRFSGRQFSNSRSEMNVSTLELGDSALYLCASSFRLGPPDTQYFGPGTRLTVL.